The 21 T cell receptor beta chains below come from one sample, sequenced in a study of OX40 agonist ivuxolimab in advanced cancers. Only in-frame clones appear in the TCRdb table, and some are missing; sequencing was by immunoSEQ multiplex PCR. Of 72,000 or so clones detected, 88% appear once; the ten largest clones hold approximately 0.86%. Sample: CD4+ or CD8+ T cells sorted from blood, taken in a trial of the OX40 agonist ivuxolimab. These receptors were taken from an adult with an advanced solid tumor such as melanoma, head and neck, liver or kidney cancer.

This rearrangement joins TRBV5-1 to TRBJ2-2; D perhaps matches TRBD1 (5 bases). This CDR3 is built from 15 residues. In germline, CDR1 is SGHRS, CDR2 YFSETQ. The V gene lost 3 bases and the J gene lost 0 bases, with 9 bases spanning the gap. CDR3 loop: CASSSRGTNTGELFF. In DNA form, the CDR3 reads TGCGCCAGCAGCTCAAGGGGTACGAACACCGGGGAGCTGTTTTTT.

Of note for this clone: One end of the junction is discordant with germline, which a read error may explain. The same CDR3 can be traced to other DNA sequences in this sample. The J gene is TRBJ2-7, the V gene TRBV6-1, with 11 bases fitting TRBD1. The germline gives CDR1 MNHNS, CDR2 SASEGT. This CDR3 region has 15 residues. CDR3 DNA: TGCGCCAGCAGTATAACCGGGACAGGGGGCTACGAGCAGTACTTC. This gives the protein CASSITGTGGYEQYF.

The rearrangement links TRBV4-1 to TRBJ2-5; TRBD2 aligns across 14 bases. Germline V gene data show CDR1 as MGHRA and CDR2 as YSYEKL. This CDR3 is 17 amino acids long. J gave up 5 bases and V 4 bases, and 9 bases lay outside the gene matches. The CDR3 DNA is TGCGCCAGCAGCCGTACCGGGACTAGCGGGAGCCTTGAGACCCAGTACTTC. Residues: CASSRTGTSGSLETQYF.

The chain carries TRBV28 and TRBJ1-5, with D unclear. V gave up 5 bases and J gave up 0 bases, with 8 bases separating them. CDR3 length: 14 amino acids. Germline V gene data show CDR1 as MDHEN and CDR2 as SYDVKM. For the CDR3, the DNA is TGTGCCAGCAGTAAGGGTCATAGCAATCAGCCCCAGCATTTT. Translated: CASSKGHSNQPQHF.

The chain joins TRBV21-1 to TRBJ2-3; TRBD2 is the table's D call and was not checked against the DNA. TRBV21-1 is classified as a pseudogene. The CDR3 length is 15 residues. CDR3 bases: TGTGCCAGCAGCAAAGAGGGACTTCGCACAGATACGCAGTATTTT. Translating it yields CASSKEGLRTDTQYF.

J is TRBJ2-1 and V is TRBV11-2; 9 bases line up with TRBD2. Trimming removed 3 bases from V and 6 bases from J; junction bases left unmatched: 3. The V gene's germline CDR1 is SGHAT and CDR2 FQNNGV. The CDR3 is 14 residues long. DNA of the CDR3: TGTGCCAGCAGCTTCGGGACTAGCCTCAATGAGCAGTTCTTC. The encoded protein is CASSFGTSLNEQFF.

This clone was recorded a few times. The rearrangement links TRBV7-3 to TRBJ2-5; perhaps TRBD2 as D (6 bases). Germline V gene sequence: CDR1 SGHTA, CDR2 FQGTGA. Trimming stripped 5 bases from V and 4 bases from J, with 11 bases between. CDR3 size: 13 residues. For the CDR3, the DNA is TGTGCCAGCAGCGGGCGGGGTGGAGAGACCCAGTACTTC. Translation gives CASSGRGGETQYF.

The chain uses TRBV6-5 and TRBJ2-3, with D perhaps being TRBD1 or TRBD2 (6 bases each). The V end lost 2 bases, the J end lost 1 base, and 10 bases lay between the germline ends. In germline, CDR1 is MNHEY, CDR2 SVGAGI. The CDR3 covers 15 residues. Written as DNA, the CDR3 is TGTGCCAGCAGTTACGGTAGGGGGGGCACAGATACGCAGTATTTT. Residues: CASSYGRGGTDTQYF.

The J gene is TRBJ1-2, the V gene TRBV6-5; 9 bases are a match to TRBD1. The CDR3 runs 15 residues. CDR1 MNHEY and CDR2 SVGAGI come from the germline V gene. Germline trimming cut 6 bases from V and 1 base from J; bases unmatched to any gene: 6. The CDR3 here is CASRFGQGINYGYTF. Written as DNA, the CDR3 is TGTGCCAGCAGGTTCGGACAGGGGATTAACTATGGCTACACCTTC.

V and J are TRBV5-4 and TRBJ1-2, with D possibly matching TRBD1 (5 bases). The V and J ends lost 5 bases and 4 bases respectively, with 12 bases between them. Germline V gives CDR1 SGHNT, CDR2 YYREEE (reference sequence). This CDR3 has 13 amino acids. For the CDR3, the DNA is TGTGCCAGCAGTTCGACAGATAGCTATGGCTACACCTTC. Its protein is CASSSTDSYGYTF.

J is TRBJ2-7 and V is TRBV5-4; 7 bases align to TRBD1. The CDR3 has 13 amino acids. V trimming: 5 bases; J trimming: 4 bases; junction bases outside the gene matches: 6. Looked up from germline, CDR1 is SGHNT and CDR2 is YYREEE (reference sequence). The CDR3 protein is CASSTTGQYEQYF. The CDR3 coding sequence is TGTGCCAGCAGTACGACAGGGCAGTACGAGCAGTACTTC.

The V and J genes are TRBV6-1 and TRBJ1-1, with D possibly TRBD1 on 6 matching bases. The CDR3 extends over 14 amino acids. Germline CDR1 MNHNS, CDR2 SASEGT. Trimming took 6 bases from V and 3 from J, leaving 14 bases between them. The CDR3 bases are TGTGCCAGCAGCAAGGTATACAGGGACACTGAAGCTTTCTTT. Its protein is CASSKVYRDTEAFF.

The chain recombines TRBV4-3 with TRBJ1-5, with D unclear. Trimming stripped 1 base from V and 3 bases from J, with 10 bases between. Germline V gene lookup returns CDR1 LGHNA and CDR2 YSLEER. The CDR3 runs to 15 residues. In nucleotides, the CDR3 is TGCGCCAGCAGCCAAGTTTGGACCTCCAATCAGCCCCAGCATTTT. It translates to CASSQVWTSNQPQHF.

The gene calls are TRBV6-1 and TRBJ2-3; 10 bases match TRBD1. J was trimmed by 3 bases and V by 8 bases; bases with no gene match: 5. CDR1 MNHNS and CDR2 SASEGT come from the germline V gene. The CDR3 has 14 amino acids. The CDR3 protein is CASGWTGGTDTQYF. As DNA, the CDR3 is TGTGCCAGCGGATGGACAGGGGGTACAGATACGCAGTATTTT.

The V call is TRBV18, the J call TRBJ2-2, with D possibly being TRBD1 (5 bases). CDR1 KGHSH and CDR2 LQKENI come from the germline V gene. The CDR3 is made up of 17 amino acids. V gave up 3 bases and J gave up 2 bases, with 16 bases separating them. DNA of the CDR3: TGTGCCAGCTCACCTCGGAATGGGGCGGTTAACACCGGGGAGCTGTTTTTT. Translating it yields CASSPRNGAVNTGELFF.

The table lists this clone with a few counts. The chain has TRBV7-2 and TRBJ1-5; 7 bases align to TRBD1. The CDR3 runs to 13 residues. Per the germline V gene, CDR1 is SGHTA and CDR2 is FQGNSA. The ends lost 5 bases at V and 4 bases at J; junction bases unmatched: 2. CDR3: CASSVQGNQPQHF. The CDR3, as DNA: TGTGCCAGCAGCGTACAGGGGAATCAGCCCCAGCATTTT.

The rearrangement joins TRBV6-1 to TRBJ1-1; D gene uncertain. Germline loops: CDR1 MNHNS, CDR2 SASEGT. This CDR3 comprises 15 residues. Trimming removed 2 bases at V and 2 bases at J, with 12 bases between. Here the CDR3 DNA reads TGTGCCAGCAGTGAATATGCAGGCGCTAACACTGAAGCTTTCTTT. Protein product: CASSEYAGANTEAFF.

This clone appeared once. In nucleotides, the CDR3 is TGTGCCATCAGTGACGGGCCATCCGAGACAGATACGCAGTATTTT. Its protein is CAISDGPSETDTQYF. The rearrangement uses TRBV10-3 and TRBJ2-3, with no clear D. Germline V gene data show CDR1 as ENHRY and CDR2 as SYGVKD. The CDR3 has 15 amino acids. Trimming shortened V by 3 bases and J by 3 bases, and 13 bases separated the two germline ends.

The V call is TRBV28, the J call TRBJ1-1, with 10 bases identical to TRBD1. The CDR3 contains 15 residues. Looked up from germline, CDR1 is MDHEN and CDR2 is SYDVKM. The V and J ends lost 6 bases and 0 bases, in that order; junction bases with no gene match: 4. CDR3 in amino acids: CASRRTGGMNTEAFF. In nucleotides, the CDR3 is TGTGCCAGCAGACGGACAGGGGGAATGAACACTGAAGCTTTCTTT.

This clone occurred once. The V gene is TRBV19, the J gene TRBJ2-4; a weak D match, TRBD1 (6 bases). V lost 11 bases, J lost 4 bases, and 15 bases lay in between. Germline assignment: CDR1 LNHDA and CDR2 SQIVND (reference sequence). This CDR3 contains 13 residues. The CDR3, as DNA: TGTGCCGTACGGGGACACCAAAAAAACATTCAGTACTTC. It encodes CAVRGHQKNIQYF.

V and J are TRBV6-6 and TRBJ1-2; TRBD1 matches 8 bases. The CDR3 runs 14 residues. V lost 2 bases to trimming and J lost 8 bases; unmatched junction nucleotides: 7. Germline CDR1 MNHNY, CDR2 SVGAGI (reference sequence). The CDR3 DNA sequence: TGTGCCAGCAGTTACGGACAGGGTTCGGAGGGCTACACCTTC. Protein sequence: CASSYGQGSEGYTF.